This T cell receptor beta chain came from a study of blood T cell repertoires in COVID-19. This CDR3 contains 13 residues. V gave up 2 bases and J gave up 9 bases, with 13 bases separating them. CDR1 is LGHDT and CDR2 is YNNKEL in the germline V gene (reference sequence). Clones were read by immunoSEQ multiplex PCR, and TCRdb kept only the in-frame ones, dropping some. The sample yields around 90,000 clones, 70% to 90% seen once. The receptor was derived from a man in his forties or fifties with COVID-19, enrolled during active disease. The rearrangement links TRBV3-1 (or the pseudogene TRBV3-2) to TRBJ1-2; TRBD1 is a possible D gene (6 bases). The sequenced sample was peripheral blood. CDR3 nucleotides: TGTGCCAGCAGCCAACGGCAGGGGTTTCGCTACACCTTC. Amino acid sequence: CASSQRQGFRYTF.